One T cell receptor beta chain is described in this entry. No antigen is known for it. This sample was included in a study of CD8 T cells in ankylosing spondylitis. The CDR3 has 15 amino acids. CDR1 is MNHNS and CDR2 is SASEGT in the germline V gene. V lost 2 bases and J 3 bases, leaving 10 bases between the germline ends. Study results and limitations: A TCR beta motif of under ten highly homologous variants seemed to mark ankylosing spondylitis blood. Significantly higher representation of disease-linked clones was reported for matched ankylosing spondylitis synovial fluid.

TCRdb recomputed calls from the 5' RACE reads with MiXCR, one row per CDR3 protein. The sample lists about 450,000 distinct CDR3 sequences, 26% occurring once. The material sequenced was blood, either unsorted or a sorted T cell fraction (not recorded which). The chain links TRBV6-1 to TRBJ2-2; D gene ambiguous. This clonotype was sampled from a male donor with ankylosing spondylitis. CDR3 DNA: TGTGCCAGCAGTGAATTTAGTATATACACCGGGGAGCTGTTTTTT. Translating it yields CASSEFSIYTGELFF.